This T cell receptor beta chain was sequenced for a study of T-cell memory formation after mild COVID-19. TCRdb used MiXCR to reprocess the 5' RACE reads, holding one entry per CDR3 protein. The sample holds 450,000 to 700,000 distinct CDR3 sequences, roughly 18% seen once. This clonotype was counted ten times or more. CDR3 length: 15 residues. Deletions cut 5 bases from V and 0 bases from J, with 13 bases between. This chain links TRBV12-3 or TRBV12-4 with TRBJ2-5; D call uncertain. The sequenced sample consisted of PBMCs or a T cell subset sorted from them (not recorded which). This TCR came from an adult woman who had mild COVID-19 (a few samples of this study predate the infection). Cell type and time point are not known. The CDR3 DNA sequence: TGTGCCAGCAGTCCCCCCCGACGGGACCAAGAGACCCAGTACTTC. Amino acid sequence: CASSPPRRDQETQYF.